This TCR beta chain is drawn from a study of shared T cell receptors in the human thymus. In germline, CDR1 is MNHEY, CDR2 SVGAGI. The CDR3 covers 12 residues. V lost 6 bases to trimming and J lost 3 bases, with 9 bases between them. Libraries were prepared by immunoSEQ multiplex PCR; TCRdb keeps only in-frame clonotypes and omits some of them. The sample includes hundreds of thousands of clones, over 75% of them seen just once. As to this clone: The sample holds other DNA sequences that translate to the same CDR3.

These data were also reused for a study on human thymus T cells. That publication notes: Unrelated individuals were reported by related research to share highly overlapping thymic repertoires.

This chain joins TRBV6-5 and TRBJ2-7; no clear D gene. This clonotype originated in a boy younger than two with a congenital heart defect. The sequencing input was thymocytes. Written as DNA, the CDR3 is TGTGCCAGCAGCAGTACGGGCTACGAGCAGTACTTC. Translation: CASSSTGYEQYF.